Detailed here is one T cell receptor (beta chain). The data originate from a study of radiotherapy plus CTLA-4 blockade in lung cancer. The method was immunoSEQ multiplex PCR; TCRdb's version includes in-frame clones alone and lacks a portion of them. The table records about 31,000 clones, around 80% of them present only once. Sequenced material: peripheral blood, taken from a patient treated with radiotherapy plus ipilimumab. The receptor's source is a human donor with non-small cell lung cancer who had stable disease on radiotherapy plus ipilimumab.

DNA for the CDR3: TGTGCCATCAGTCGACAGAACTATGGCTACACCTTC. It codes for CAISRQNYGYTF. This sequence joins TRBV10-3 and TRBJ1-2; possibly TRBD1 for D (5 bases). Germline CDR1 and CDR2: ENHRY and SYGVKD. Trimming removed 5 bases at V and 2 bases at J, with 6 bases between. This CDR3 contains 12 residues.